This T cell receptor beta chain was captured by sequencing in a study of OX40 agonist ivuxolimab in advanced cancers. Study details: Patients were dosed with the agonistic anti-OX40 (CD134) antibody ivuxolimab. General study results and limits: The study did not work out the antigen specificity of the expanded peripheral T cells. Certain nonresponding patients likewise had low normalized T-cell clonal expansion.

Trimming took off 0 bases at V and 6 bases at J, with 11 bases between the two ends. In germline, CDR1 is MNHEY, CDR2 SVGAGI. CDR3 size: 14 residues. TCRdb's table, derived via immunoSEQ multiplex PCR, lists solely in-frame clones and lacks some. The data contain some 10,000 clones, about three quarters of them singletons. Patients with autoimmune history or systemic immunosuppression were excluded. Details on this clone: Its antigen is not identified.

The source is an adult with an advanced solid tumor such as melanoma, head and neck, liver or kidney cancer. This sample comprised CD4+ or CD8+ T cells sorted from blood, obtained in a trial of the OX40 agonist ivuxolimab. This sequence joins TRBV6-5 and TRBJ1-2, with a weak D call TRBD1 (5 bases). In DNA, the CDR3 is TGTGCCAGCAGTTACTCGGGGCGGGGGGATGGCTACACCTTC. The encoded protein is CASSYSGRGDGYTF.